This T cell receptor beta chain was identified during a study of CD8 T cells in Susac syndrome. Random hexamers were used to reverse transcribe an amount of about 0.5 to 1 ug RNA. With immunoSEQ multiplex PCR, TCR beta CDR3 was amplified across 54 Vbeta and 13 Jbeta. TCRdb processed the immunoSEQ multiplex PCR reads anew with MiXCR; each CDR3 protein has one entry. The sample records 250,000 to 300,000 distinct CDR3 sequences, 85% being singletons. Blood CD8+ and CD4+ T cells underwent high-throughput TCR beta sequencing. Through negative isolation, CD4+ and CD8+ T cells were obtained, while TEMRA cells were enriched using FACS. The CDR3 has 14 amino acids. Germline assignment: CDR1 LGHNA and CDR2 YSLEER. Losses at the gene ends were 0 bases for V and 8 bases for J; bases not matched to a gene: 4.

Specimen: CD8+ T cells from PBMCs. The V call is TRBV4-3, the J call TRBJ2-1; 7 bases agree with TRBD1. The clonotype was recovered from a human donor with multiple sclerosis. This chain's CDR3 is CASSQEEGGYEQFF. In DNA, the CDR3 is TGCGCCAGCAGCCAAGAAGAAGGGGGCTATGAGCAGTTCTTC.